The present T cell receptor beta chain was sequenced within a study of blood T cells in healthy people across ages (dated by TCRdb to between 2014 and 2016). In terms of the full investigation: In model experiments, template switching captured about one uniquely barcoded TCR beta cDNA molecule for every two T cells. Using the same blood draw, the study looked at two additional independent replicas of 1 million unique cDNA reads for two donors, one aged 18 to 30 and the other aged 80 or older. The study measured age-related changes in TCR beta repertoire diversity using deep sequencing normalized with unique cDNA molecular identifiers. To avoid experimental bias, donors of different ages were distributed randomly across sequencing lanes. The donors were split into four age groups: young (average 16 years), middle-aged (over 35), aged (approximately 60) and long-lived (roughly 80).

Here is what the overall study found, with its caveats: Observed TCR beta diversity per million T cells fell roughly linearly with age, and a significant reduction was already apparent by age around 40. Conclusive comparison of naive and antigen-experienced compartments was prevented by the profiling of bulk unsorted PBMCs. Estimates of total diversity based on one million sequenced T cells were regarded as lower bounds and as underestimates. Because the CMV infection status of the donors was unknown, age-related changes in expanded clonotypes may potentially have been confounded. The percentage of naive T cells measured by flow cytometry correlated strongly with observed TCR beta diversity. Compared with the aged group, the long-lived group had more naive CD4+ T cells, fewer expanded clones and increased TCR diversity, a pattern suggesting age selection.

Points on this clonotype: Its antigen has not been determined. Within one base of it there is no much larger clone, and no base qualities were kept.

The germline V gene supplies CDR1 SGHRS and CDR2 YFSETQ. From cysteine to phenylalanine, the CDR3 is 16 amino acids long. Only the CDR3 portion is preserved as DNA: 48 bases, with reading frame beginning at the first base. At the junction V is shortened by 4 bases and J by 3 bases; bases outside the gene matches: 9. Library preparation used 5' RACE. Reads for this sample came from an Illumina HiSeq 2500. A second PCR of roughly 6 to 12 cycles was run with a J-beta primer mix and a sample-barcoded 5' primer. A unique molecular identifier was introduced onto each TCR beta cDNA molecule by a template-switch 5' adaptor carrying 12 random nucleotides. Each sample yielded at least 2.5 million CDR3-containing paired-end reads. All of the RNA was converted into first-strand cDNA using the Mint cDNA synthesis kit, with a TRBC-specific oligonucleotide serving as the primer. All cDNA was treated with uracil-DNA glycosylase and then went through a first 18-cycle PCR with the universal primers M1SS and BC2_uni_R. The authors' pipeline ran thus. For normalization, 1 million high-quality reads were randomly selected from each sample, with every read carrying a distinct molecular identifier. Instead of being binned into consensus sequences, reads that shared molecular identifiers were thrown out. CDR3 identification, clonotype clustering and error correction used MiTCR with a Q25 quality threshold and the strictest error-elimination algorithm. A nonparametric unseen species model with Euler transformation was used to estimate a lower bound on total TCR beta diversity. TCRdb reprocessing: public reads trimmed at Q25 with fastp, clones called with MiXCR, in-frame beta chains kept. Entries that share a CDR3 protein sequence are merged under the most common genes and DNA. For this entry, the V and J calls and clone size follow TCRdb and not the study's own pipeline. The sample table contains nearly 1 million distinct CDR3 sequences; only one count was recorded for roughly half of them. The top ten hold 20% to 25% of the sample.

The 40 or so donors, aged about 6 to 95 years, were systemically healthy Caucasian individuals from Russia. About 9.1 milliliters of peripheral blood were collected from each donor into EDTA-treated Vacutainer tubes. Ficoll-Paque density-gradient centrifugation was used to isolate PBMCs, with at least 7 million per sample. Total RNA, at least 5 micrograms per sample, was extracted from PBMCs with Trizol reagent. Naive CD45RAhigh/CD27high T cell percentages were measured by flow cytometry on a PBMC aliquot from every donor. Rearrangement joined TRBV5-1 to TRBJ1-3; 8 bases in between match TRBD1. The sequence was obtained from a woman aged 55-70 years in good health. The source material was blood. The encoded CDR3 is CASSVTTGVRGNTIYF. The DNA is as follows: TGCGCCAGCAGCGTAACGACAGGGGTTCGTGGAAACACCATATATTTT.